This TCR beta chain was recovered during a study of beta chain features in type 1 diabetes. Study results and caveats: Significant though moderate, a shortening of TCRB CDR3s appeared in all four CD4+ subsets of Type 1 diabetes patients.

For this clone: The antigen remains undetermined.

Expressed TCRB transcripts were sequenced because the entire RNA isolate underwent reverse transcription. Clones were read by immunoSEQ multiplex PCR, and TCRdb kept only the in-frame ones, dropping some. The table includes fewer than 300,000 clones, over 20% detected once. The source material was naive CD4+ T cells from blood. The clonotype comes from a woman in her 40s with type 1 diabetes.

This CDR3 reads CASSPLRENTEAFF. In DNA, the CDR3 is TGTGCCAGCAGTCCGTTGCGGGAGAACACTGAAGCTTTCTTT. The rearrangement links TRBV28 to TRBJ1-1; D is undetermined. V lost 5 bases and J 1 base, leaving 11 bases between the germline ends. CDR1 is MDHEN and CDR2 is SYDVKM in the germline V gene. The CDR3 has 14 residues.